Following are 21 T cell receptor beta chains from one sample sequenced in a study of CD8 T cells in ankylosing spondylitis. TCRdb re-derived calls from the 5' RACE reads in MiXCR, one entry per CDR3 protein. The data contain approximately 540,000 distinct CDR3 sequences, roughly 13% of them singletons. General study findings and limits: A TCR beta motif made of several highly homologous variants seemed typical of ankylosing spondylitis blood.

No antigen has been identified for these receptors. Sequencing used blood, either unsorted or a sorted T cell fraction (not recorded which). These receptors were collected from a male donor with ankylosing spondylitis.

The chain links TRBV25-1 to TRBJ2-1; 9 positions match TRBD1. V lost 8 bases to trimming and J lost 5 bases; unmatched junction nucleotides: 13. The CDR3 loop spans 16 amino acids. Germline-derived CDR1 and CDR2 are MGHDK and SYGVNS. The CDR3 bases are TGTGCCAGCGGTGGTGGGGAGGGACAGGGAAACAATGAGCAGTTCTTC. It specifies CASGGGEGQGNNEQFF.

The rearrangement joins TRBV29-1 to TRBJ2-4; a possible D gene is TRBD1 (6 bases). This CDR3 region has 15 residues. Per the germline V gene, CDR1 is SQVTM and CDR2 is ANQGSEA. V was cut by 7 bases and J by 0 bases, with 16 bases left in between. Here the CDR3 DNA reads TGCAGCGACGCTGACAGGCCCTTAGCCAAAAACATTCAGTACTTC. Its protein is CSDADRPLAKNIQYF. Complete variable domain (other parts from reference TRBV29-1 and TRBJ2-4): SAVISQKPSRDICQRGTSLTIQCQVDSQVTMMFWYRQQPGQSLTLIATANQGSEATYESGFVIDKFPISRPNLTFSTLTVSNMSPEDSSIYLCSDADRPLAKNIQYFGAGTRLSVL.

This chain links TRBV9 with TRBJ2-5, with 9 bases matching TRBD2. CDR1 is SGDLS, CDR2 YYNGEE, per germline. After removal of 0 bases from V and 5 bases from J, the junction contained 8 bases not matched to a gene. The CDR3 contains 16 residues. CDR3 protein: CASSVGIAGVSETQYF. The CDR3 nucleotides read TGTGCCAGCAGCGTAGGGATAGCGGGAGTTTCTGAGACCCAGTACTTC.

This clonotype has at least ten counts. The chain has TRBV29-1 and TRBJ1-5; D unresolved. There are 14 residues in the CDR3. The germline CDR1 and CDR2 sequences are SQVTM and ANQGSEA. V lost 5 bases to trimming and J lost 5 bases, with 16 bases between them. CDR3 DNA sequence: TGCAGCGTTACTGAGGGTGGATACGATCAGCCCCAGCATTTT. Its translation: CSVTEGGYDQPQHF.

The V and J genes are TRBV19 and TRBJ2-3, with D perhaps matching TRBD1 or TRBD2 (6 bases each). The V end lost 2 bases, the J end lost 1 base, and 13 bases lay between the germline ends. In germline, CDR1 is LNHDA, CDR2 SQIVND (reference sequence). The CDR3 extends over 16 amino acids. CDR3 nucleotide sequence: TGTGCCAGTAGTATATTACAGGGAGGAGGCACAGATACGCAGTATTTT. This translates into CASSILQGGGTDTQYF.

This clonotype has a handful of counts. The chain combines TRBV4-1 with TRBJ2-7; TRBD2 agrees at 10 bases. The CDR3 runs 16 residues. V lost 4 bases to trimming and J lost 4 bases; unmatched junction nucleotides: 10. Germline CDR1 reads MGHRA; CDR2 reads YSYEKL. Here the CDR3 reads CASSRLLAGAIYEQYV. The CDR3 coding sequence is TGCGCCAGCAGCCGATTGCTAGCGGGAGCAATATACGAGCAGTACGTC.

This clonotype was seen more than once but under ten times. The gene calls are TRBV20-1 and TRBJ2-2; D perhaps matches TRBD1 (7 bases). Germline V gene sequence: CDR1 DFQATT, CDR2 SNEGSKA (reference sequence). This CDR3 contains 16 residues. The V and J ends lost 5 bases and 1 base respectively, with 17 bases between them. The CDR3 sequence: CSAYSDREENTGELFF. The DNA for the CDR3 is TGCAGTGCTTATTCAGACAGGGAGGAGAACACCGGGGAGCTGTTTTTT.

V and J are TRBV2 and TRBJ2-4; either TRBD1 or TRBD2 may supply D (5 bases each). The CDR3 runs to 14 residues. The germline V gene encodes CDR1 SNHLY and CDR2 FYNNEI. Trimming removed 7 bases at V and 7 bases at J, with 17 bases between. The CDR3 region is CASTPGRLRNIQYF. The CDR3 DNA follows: TGTGCCAGCACGCCGGGACGCCTGCGTAACATTCAGTACTTC.

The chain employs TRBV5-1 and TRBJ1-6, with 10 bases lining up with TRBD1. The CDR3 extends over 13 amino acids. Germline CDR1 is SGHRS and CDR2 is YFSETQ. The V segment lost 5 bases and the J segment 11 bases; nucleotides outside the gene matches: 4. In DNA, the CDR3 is TGCGCCAGCAGAGGGACAGGGGATCCACCCCTCCACTTT. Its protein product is CASRGTGDPPLHF.

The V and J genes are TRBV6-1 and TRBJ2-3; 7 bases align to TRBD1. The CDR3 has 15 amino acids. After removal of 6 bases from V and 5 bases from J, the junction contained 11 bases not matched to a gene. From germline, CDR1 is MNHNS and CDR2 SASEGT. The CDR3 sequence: CASRAFRGIGDTQYF. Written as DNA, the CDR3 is TGTGCCAGCAGGGCCTTCAGGGGGATCGGAGATACGCAGTATTTT.

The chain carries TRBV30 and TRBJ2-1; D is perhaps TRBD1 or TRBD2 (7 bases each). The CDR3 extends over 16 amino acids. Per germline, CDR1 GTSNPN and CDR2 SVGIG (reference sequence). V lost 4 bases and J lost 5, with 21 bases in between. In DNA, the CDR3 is TGTGCCTGGACCCCATCAGGGGGGAGGGCAAACAATGAGCAGTTCTTC. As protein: CAWTPSGGRANNEQFF. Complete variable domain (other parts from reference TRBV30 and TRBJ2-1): SQTIHQWPATLVQPVGSPLSLECTVEGTSNPNLYWYRQAAGRGLQLLFYSVGIGQISSEVPQNLSASRPQDRQFILSSKKLLLSDSGFYLCAWTPSGGRANNEQFFGPGTRLTVL.

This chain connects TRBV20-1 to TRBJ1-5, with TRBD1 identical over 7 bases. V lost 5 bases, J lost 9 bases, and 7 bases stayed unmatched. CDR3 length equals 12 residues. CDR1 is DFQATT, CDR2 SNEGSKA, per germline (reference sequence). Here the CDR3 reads CSAWTGPGPQHF. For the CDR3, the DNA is TGCAGTGCTTGGACAGGTCCCGGGCCCCAGCATTTT.

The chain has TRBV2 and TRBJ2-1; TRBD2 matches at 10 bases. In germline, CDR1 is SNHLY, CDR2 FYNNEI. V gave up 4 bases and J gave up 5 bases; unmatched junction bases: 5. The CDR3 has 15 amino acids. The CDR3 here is CASSGTSGIHNEQFF. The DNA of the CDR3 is TGTGCCAGCAGTGGAACTAGCGGGATTCACAATGAGCAGTTCTTC.

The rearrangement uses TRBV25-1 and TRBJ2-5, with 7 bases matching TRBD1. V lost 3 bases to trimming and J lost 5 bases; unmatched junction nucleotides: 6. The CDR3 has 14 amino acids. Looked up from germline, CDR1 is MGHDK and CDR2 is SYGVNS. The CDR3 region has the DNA TGTGCCAGCAGTGAGGGACAGTGGGTTGAGACCCAGTACTTC. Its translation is CASSEGQWVETQYF.

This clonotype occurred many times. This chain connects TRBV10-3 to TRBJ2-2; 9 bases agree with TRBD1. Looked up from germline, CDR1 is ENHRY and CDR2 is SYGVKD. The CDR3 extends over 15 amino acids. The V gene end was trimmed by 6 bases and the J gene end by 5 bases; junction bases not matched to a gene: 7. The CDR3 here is CAIRTGTGKTGELFF. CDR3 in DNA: TGTGCCATCAGGACCGGGACAGGGAAGACCGGGGAGCTGTTTTTT.

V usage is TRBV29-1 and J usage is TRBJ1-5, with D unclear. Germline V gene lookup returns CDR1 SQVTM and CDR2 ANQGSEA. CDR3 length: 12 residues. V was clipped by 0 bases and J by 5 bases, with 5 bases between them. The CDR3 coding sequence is TGCAGCGTTGAAGACCCCGATCAGCCCCAGCATTTT. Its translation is CSVEDPDQPQHF.

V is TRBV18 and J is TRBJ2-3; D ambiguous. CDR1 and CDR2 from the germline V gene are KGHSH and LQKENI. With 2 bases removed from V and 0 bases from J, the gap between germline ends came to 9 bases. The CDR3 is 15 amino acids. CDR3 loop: CASSPKHLSTDTQYF. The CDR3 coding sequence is TGTGCCAGCTCACCAAAGCATCTTAGCACAGATACGCAGTATTTT.

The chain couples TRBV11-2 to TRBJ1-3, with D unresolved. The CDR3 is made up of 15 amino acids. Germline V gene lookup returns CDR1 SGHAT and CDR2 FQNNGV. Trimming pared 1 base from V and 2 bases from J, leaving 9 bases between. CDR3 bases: TGTGCCAGCAGCTTAGCCATACCAACTGGAAACACCATATATTTT. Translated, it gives CASSLAIPTGNTIYF.

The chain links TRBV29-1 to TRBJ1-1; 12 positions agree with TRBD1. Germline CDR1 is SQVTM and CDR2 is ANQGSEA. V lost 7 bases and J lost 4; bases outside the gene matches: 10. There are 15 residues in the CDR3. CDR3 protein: CSAEGTGGWGTEAFF. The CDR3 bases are TGCAGCGCAGAGGGGACAGGGGGCTGGGGCACTGAAGCTTTCTTT. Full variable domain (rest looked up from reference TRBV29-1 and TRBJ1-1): SAVISQKPSRDICQRGTSLTIQCQVDSQVTMMFWYRQQPGQSLTLIATANQGSEATYESGFVIDKFPISRPNLTFSTLTVSNMSPEDSSIYLCSAEGTGGWGTEAFFGQGTRLTVV.

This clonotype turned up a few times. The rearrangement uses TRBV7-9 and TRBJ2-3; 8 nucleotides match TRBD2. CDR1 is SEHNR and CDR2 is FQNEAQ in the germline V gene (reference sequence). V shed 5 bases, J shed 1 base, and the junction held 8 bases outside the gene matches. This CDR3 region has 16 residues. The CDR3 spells CASSQTAGGGTDTQYF. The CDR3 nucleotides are TGTGCCAGCAGCCAGACCGCGGGGGGCGGCACAGATACGCAGTATTTT.

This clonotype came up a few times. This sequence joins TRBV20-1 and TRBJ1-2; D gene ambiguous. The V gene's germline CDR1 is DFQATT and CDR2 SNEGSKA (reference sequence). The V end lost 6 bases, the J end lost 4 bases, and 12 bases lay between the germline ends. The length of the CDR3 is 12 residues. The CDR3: CSAKGLTYGYTF. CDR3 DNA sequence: TGCAGTGCCAAAGGACTGACCTATGGCTACACCTTC.